Included here is one T cell receptor (beta chain) sequence, with context. These data belong to a study of chemoradiotherapy in HPV16-positive cancers. Profiling relied on immunoSEQ multiplex PCR, and the TCRdb table lists in-frame clones only, not all of them. The data hold some 10,000 clones, with 74% observed a single time. Repertoires were sampled repeatedly during chemoradiotherapy. The ends were cut back, 3 bases at V and 7 bases at J, with 13 bases in the middle. CDR3 size: 14 residues. Germline V gene data show CDR1 as MGHDK and CDR2 as SYGVNS. The chain employs TRBV25-1 and TRBJ2-1; the D gene is possibly TRBD2 (6 bases). The sample was acquired from a patient who underwent chemoradiotherapy. The origin of this receptor is a human donor with HPV-associated anogenital cancer. The CDR3 sequence is CASSDDGRWNEQFF. CDR3 sequence (DNA): TGTGCCAGCAGTGATGACGGGAGATGGAATGAGCAGTTCTTC.